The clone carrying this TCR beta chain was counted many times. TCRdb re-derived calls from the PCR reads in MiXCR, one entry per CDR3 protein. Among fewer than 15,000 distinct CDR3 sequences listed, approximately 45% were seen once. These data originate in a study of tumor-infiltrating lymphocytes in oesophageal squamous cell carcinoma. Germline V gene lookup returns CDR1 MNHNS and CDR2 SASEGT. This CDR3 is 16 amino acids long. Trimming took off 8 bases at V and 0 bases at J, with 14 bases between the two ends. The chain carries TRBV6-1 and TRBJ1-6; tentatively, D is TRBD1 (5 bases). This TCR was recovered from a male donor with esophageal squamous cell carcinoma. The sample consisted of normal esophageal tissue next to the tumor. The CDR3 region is CASSPKGFSYNSPLHF. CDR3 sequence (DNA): TGTGCCAGCTCTCCTAAGGGGTTCTCCTATAATTCACCCCTCCACTTT.